There are a few counts of the clone carrying this TCR beta chain. Its specificity is not known. V lost 7 bases to trimming and J lost 6 bases, with 18 bases between them. The CDR3 runs to 14 residues. Germline V gene lookup returns CDR1 MNHEY and CDR2 SVGAGI. This entry comes from a study of early T cells in non-severe SARS-CoV-2 infection. Study-level background: The authors sequenced bulk RNA from unsorted whole blood, leaving chains unpaired. The study's findings and limits: Database matching using VDJdb favored anti-spike CD8 responses, with private and CD4 specificities left missing.

Unique molecular identifiers were affixed to single, distinct cDNA molecules. Via MiXCR, TCRdb re-called the 5' RACE reads, giving one row per CDR3 protein. This table has tens of thousands of distinct CDR3 sequences, roughly 5.7% appearing once. The chain uses TRBV6-5 and TRBJ1-1; D unresolved. Sequencing used whole blood. The sequence came from an adult who was a healthcare worker with PCR-confirmed SARS-CoV-2 infection or an uninfected control (not recorded which). The CDR3 region has the DNA TGTGCCAGCACCCCAGGACCGCGAGGGTCTGAAGCTTTCTTT. Its translation: CASTPGPRGSEAFF.